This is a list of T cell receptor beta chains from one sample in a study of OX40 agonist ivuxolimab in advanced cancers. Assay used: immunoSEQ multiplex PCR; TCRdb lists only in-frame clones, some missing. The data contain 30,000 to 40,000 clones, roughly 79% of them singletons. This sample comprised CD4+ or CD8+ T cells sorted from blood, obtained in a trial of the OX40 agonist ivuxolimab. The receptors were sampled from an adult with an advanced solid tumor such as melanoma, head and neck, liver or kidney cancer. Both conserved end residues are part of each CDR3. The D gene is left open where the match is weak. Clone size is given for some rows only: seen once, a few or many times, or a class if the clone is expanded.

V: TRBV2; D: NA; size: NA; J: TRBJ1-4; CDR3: CASNQGTNEKLFF; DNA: TGTGCCAGCAATCAGGGGACTAATGAAAAACTGTTTTTT
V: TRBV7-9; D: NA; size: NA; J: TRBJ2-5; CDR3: CASSRWVGETQYF; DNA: TGTGCCAGCAGCCGGTGGGTTGGTGAGACCCAGTACTTC
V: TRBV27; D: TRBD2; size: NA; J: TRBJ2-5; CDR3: CASSSIGASGGQETQYF; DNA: TGTGCCAGCAGTTCTATAGGTGCTAGCGGGGGGCAAGAGACCCAGTACTTC
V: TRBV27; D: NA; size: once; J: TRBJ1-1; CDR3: CASRLDSRYTEAFF; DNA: TGTGCCAGCAGGCTAGACAGCCGGTACACTGAAGCTTTCTTT
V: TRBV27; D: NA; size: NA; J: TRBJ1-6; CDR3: CASSLLGQGNSPLHF; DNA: TGTGCCAGCAGTTTACTCGGGCAGGGTAATTCACCCCTCCACTTT
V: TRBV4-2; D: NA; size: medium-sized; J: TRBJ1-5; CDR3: CASSPRGQNQPQHF; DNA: TGTGCCAGCAGCCCTCGAGGACAGAATCAGCCCCAGCATTTT
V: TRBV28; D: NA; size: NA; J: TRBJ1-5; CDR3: CASSPGTPGNQPQHF; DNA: TGTGCCAGCAGTCCCGGGACTCCGGGCAATCAGCCCCAGCATTTT
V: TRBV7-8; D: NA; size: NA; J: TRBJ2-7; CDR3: CASSLGQATYEQYF; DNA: TGTGCCAGCAGCTTAGGCCAGGCGACCTACGAGCAGTACTTC
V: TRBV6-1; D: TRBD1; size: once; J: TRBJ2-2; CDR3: CASRSGTGNTGELFF; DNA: TGTGCCAGCAGATCCGGGACAGGGAACACCGGGGAGCTGTTTTTT
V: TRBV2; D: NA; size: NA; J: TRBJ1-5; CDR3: CASRPDSNQPQHF; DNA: TGTGCCAGCAGGCCGGATAGCAATCAGCCCCAGCATTTT
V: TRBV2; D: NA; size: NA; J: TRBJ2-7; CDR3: CASSERSEYEQYF; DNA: TGTGCCAGCAGTGAACGATCGGAATACGAGCAGTACTTC
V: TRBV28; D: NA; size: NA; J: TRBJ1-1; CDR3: CASSLGNTEAFF; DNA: TGTGCCAGCAGTCTTGGGAACACTGAAGCTTTCTTT
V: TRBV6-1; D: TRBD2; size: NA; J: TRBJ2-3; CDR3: CASKTTGGTDTQYF; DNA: TGTGCCAGCAAGACCACGGGGGGGACAGATACGCAGTATTTT
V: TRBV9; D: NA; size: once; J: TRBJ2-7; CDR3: CASSVEEESYEQYF; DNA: TGTGCCAGCAGCGTAGAGGAAGAATCCTACGAGCAGTACTTC
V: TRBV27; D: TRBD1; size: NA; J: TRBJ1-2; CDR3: CASSFLGQGGRGYTF; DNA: TGTGCCAGCAGTTTCCTCGGACAGGGAGGACGAGGCTACACCTTC
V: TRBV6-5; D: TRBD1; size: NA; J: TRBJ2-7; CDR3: CASSLGTGGSEQYF; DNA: TGTGCCAGCAGCTTGGGGACAGGGGGCTCCGAGCAGTACTTC
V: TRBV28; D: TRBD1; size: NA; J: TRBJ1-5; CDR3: CASSTTGGSNQPQHF; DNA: TGTGCCAGCAGTACGACAGGGGGTAGCAATCAGCCCCAGCATTTT
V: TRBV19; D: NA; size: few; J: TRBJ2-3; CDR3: CASSIDSLTDTQYF; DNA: TGTGCCAGTAGTATAGATTCCCTCACAGATACGCAGTATTTT
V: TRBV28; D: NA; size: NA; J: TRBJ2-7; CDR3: CASRADRTSYEQYF; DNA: TGTGCCAGCAGGGCCGACAGGACCTCCTACGAGCAGTACTTC
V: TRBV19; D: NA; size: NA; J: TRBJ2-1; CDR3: CASSIDGGANEQFF; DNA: TGTGCCAGTAGTATAGATGGGGGAGCTAATGAGCAGTTCTTC
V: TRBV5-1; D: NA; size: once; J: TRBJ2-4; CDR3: CASSLEGSRNIQYF; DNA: TGCGCCAGCAGCTTGGAAGGTAGCAGAAACATTCAGTACTTC
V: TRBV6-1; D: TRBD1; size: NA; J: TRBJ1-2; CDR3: CASSAQTGSYGYTF; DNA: TGTGCCAGCAGTGCGCAGACAGGGAGCTATGGCTACACCTTC
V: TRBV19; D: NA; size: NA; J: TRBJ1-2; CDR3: CASSILGLTSYGYTF; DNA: TGTGCCAGTAGTATTCTGGGACTGACGAGCTATGGCTACACCTTC
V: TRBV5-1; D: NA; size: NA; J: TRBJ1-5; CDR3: CASSLGRFQPQHF; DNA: TGCGCCAGCAGCTTGGGCAGGTTCCAGCCCCAGCATTTT
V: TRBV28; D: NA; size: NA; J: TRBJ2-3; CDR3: CASTPPRATDTQYF; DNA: TGTGCCAGCACTCCTCCGAGGGCCACAGATACGCAGTATTTT
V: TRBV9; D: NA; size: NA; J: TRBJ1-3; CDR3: CASSSPGVRNTIYF; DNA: TGTGCCAGCAGCTCCCCTGGGGTGAGAAACACCATATATTTT
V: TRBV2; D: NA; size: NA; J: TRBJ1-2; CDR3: CASNDVGRGNYGYTF; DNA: TGTGCCAGCAACGACGTTGGGAGGGGAAACTATGGCTACACCTTC
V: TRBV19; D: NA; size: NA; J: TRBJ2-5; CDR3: CASSNGRQETQYF; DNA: TGTGCCAGTAGTAACGGGCGTCAAGAGACCCAGTACTTC
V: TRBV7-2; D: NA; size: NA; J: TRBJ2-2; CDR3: CASSSRFSAGELFF; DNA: TGTGCCAGCAGCTCCCGATTTAGTGCCGGGGAGCTGTTTTTT
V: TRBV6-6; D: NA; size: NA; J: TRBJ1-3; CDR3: CASSYFRAASGNTIYF; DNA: TGTGCCAGCAGTTACTTTAGGGCAGCCTCTGGAAACACCATATATTTT
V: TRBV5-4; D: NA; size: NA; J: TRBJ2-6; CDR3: CASSGRGTISGANVLTF; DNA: TGTGCCAGCAGTGGGCGGGGTACGATCTCTGGGGCCAACGTCCTGACTTTC
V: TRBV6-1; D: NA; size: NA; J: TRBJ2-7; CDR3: CASSEIGQYEQYF; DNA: TGTGCCAGCAGTGAAATCGGGCAATACGAGCAGTACTTC
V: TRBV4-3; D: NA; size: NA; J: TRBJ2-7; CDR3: CASSQLRGDTYEQYF; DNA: TGCGCCAGCAGCCAATTACGCGGGGACACCTACGAGCAGTACTTC
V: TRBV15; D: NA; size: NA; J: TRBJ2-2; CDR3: CATSIRSYTGELFF; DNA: TGTGCCACCAGTATTAGGTCTTACACCGGGGAGCTGTTTTTT
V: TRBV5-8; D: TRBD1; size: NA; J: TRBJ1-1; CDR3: CASSLTGGAAEAFF; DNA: TGTGCCAGCAGCTTAACAGGGGGAGCCGCTGAAGCTTTCTTT
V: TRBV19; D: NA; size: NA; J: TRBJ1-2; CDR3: CASSFDVRANYGYTF; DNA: TGTGCCAGTAGTTTCGACGTCAGAGCTAACTATGGCTACACCTTC
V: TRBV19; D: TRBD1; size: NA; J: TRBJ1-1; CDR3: CASSSRTGGRNTEAFF; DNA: TGTGCCAGTAGTAGCCGGACAGGGGGCAGGAACACTGAAGCTTTCTTT
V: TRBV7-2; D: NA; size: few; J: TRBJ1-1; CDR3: CASSSSVLSTEAFF; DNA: TGTGCCAGCAGCTCATCGGTCCTAAGCACTGAAGCTTTCTTT
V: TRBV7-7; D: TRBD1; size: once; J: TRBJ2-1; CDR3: CASSLLGQGSEQFF; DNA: TGTGCTAGCAGCTTATTAGGACAGGGCAGTGAGCAGTTCTTC
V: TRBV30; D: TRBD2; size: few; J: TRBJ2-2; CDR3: CAWRTSGRVTGELFF; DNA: TGTGCCTGGAGGACTAGCGGGAGAGTCACCGGGGAGCTGTTTTTT
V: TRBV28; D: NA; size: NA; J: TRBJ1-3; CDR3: CASSLWTRGNIIYF; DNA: TGTGCCAGCAGTTTATGGACAAGGGGAAACATCATATATTTT
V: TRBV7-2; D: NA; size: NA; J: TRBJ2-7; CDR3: CASSSGHHSYEQYF; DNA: TGTGCCAGCAGCTCGGGACATCACTCCTACGAGCAGTACTTC
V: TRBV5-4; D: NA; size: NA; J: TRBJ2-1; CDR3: CASSLSGVYNEQFF; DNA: TGTGCCAGCAGCTTAAGTGGGGTCTACAATGAGCAGTTCTTC
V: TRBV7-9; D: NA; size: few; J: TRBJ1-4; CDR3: CASSPEGGKLFF; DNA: TGTGCCAGCAGCCCAGAAGGGGGGAAACTGTTTTTT
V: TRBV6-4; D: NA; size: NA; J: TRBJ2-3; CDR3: CASSGRGGTDTQYF; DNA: TGTGCCAGCAGTGGACGTGGAGGCACAGATACGCAGTATTTT
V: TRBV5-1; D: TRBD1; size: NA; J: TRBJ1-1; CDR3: CASSSDRGLTEAFF; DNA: TGCGCCAGCAGCTCCGACAGGGGGTTGACTGAAGCTTTCTTT